This TCR beta chain was profiled in a study of cytotoxic CD8 clonotypes in ibrutinib-treated CLL. Using immunoSEQ multiplex PCR, the repertoire was profiled, and TCRdb retains in-frame clones only, with some absent. The sample carries roughly 190,000 clones, about two thirds recorded once. This receptor was obtained from a human donor with chronic lymphocytic leukemia. Sequences were derived from PBMCs, sampled after 24 months of ibrutinib treatment.

The CDR3 loop is CAWNRSPSGTGVRYGYTF. CDR3 nucleotide sequence: TGTGCCTGGAATCGTTCTCCGAGCGGGACAGGGGTTCGGTATGGCTACACCTTC. V and J are TRBV30 and TRBJ1-2; 10 nucleotides align to TRBD1. CDR1 and CDR2 (germline): GTSNPN, SVGIG (reference sequence). Trimming at V came to 4 bases and at J to 5 bases, leaving 19 bases not matched to a gene. The CDR3 spans 18 residues. Together with reference TRBV30 and TRBJ1-2, the CDR3 gives the full variable domain: SQTIHQWPATLVQPVGSPLSLECTVEGTSNPNLYWYRQAAGRGLQLLFYSVGIGQISSEVPQNLSASRPQDRQFILSSKKLLLSDSGFYLCAWNRSPSGTGVRYGYTFGSGTRLTVV.